Below, 24 T cell receptor beta chains from the same sample are listed, as sequenced in a study of shared clonotypes between healthy human individuals (dated by TCRdb to about 2020). The receptor library was made with the immunoSEQ multiplex PCR assay. As stored in TCRdb, this immuneACCESS dataset retains in-frame rearrangements with V and J assigned. A fraction of the clones does not appear; measured against another copy, unresolved V genes explain less than half of the discrepancy, and the remainder lacks a known reason. This sample is represented by roughly 2 million clones; 95% of them were singletons. The ten largest account for under 0.15% of the sample. Material for sequencing was naive CD4+ T cells sorted from blood. According to the study, the label for this sample's cell subset or site signals: CD45RA+ positively selected. These receptors originate from a man between 18 and 29 years old in good health.

A single count supports this clone. The chain is built from TRBV28 and TRBJ1-1; no reliable D call. Trimming pared 5 bases from V and 6 bases from J, leaving 19 bases between. Looked up from germline, CDR1 is MDHEN and CDR2 is SYDVKM. The CDR3 runs 15 residues. CDR3 sequence reads: CASSNPPGHQPEAFF. CDR3 nucleotide sequence: TGTGCCAGCAGTAACCCTCCTGGGCACCAACCTGAAGCTTTCTTT.

As for this clone: Other DNA sequences in the sample encode the same CDR3. The J gene is TRBJ2-7, the V gene TRBV7-2; D is ambiguous. This CDR3 region has 13 residues. Trimming stripped 5 bases from V and 0 bases from J, with 8 bases between. Per the germline V gene, CDR1 is SGHTA and CDR2 is FQGNSA. Here the CDR3 DNA reads TGTGCCAGCAGCCCACGGTCCTCCTACGAGCAGTACTTC. Protein sequence: CASSPRSSYEQYF. Supplemented by reference TRBV7-2 and TRBJ2-7, the full variable domain reads GAGVSQSPSNKVTEKGKDVELRCDPISGHTALYWYRQSLGQGLEFLIYFQGNSAPDKSGLPSDRFSAERTGGSVSTLTIQRTQQEDSAVYLCASSPRSSYEQYFGPGTRLTVT.

The chain employs TRBV7-8 and TRBJ2-7, with D perhaps matching TRBD1 (6 bases). V lost 5 bases to trimming and J lost 6 bases, with 14 bases between them. The CDR3 contains 13 residues. Germline V CDR1 and CDR2: SGHVS, FQNEAQ. The CDR3, as DNA: TGTGCCAGCAGCAGTGGACAGCTCTCCGAGCAGTACTTC. This sequence encodes CASSSGQLSEQYF.

The V and J genes are TRBV5-1 and TRBJ2-3, with D maybe TRBD1 (6 bases). Trimming stripped 3 bases from V and 3 bases from J, with 11 bases between. CDR1 is SGHRS, CDR2 YFSETQ, per germline. CDR3 length: 14 residues. In DNA, the CDR3 is TGCGCCAGCAGCTCTTTTACAGGGACAGATACGCAGTATTTT. It yields the protein CASSSFTGTDTQYF.

The rearrangement uses TRBV28 and TRBJ2-7, with 8 bases identical to TRBD1. This CDR3 contains 18 residues. The V and J ends lost 7 bases and 4 bases, in that order; junction bases with no gene match: 21. CDR1 and CDR2 from the germline V gene are MDHEN and SYDVKM. The CDR3 is CASTIGQGYGARRYEQYF. CDR3 coding DNA: TGTGCCAGCACCATCGGACAGGGTTACGGAGCTCGACGGTACGAGCAGTACTTC.

In nucleotides, the CDR3 is TGTGCCAGCAGTGACTGGGGGGAAGGCTATGGCTACACCTTC. Translated, it gives CASSDWGEGYGYTF. The rearrangement links TRBV2 to TRBJ1-2; possibly TRBD1 for D (5 bases). Trimming removed 3 bases from V and 4 bases from J, with 12 bases in between. The CDR3 is 14 residues long. Germline CDR1 reads SNHLY; CDR2 reads FYNNEI.

The V and J genes are TRBV5-4 and TRBJ2-7; 8 bases are a match to TRBD1. CDR1 and CDR2 from the germline V gene are SGHNT and YYREEE (reference sequence). This CDR3 region has 15 residues. V lost 3 bases and J lost 9; bases outside the gene matches: 14. CDR3 residues: CASSSFSLDRASQYF. The CDR3 region has the DNA TGTGCCAGCAGCTCTTTCTCATTGGACAGGGCATCGCAGTACTTC.

CDR3 nucleotides: TGTGCCAGCAGCCACCGGACTAGCGCAAGCACAGATACGCAGTATTTT. Encoded protein: CASSHRTSASTDTQYF. This rearrangement joins TRBV14 to TRBJ2-3; 9 bases map to TRBD2. V trimming: 3 bases; J trimming: 0 bases; junction bases outside the gene matches: 4. Germline V CDR1 and CDR2: SGHDN, FVKESK. CDR3 length: 16 residues. Filled out from reference TRBV14 and TRBJ2-3, the complete variable domain reads EAGVTQFPSHSVIEKGQTVTLRCDPISGHDNLYWYRRVMGKEIKFLLHFVKESKQDESGMPNNRFLAERTGGTYSTLKVQPAELEDSGVYFCASSHRTSASTDTQYFGPGTRLTVL.

V and J are TRBV28 and TRBJ1-1; TRBD1 is a possible D gene (6 bases). Between the trimmed V and J ends, which lost 10 bases and 1 base, there was a span of 13 bases. Germline CDR1 MDHEN, CDR2 SYDVKM. CDR3 size: 13 residues. Written as DNA, the CDR3 is TGTGCCACCCTGACAGGAGGGAACACTGAAGCTTTCTTT. Amino acids: CATLTGGNTEAFF.

V is TRBV11-2 and J is TRBJ1-2; 7 bases map to TRBD1. CDR3 length: 14 residues. V lost 3 bases and J lost 1; bases outside the gene matches: 2. From germline, CDR1 is SGHAT and CDR2 FQNNGV. The CDR3 DNA is TGTGCCAGCAGCTTGGGACAGCTTAACTATGGCTACACCTTC. Protein: CASSLGQLNYGYTF.

This sequence joins TRBV11-3 and TRBJ2-7, with a possible D match to TRBD2 (6 bases). CDR1 and CDR2 from the germline V gene are SGHNT and YENEEA. Between the trimmed V and J ends, which lost 0 bases and 0 bases, there was a span of 12 bases. The CDR3 extends over 16 amino acids. As DNA, the CDR3 is TGTGCCAGCAGCTTAGACATTTCCGGGAGCTCCTACGAGCAGTACTTC. Translation gives CASSLDISGSSYEQYF.

This clone was recorded once. The chain is built from TRBV9 and TRBJ1-4, with 7 bases fitting TRBD1. This CDR3 has 15 amino acids. J gave up 3 bases and V 3 bases, and 5 bases lay outside the gene matches. The V gene's germline CDR1 is SGDLS and CDR2 YYNGEE. CDR3 loop: CASSAGTDSNEKLFF. In nucleotides, the CDR3 is TGTGCCAGCAGCGCCGGGACAGACTCTAATGAAAAACTGTTTTTT.

Remarks on this clone: Other DNA sequences of this sample code for an identical CDR3. J is TRBJ1-5 and V is TRBV6-6, with D uncertain. CDR1 is MNHNY and CDR2 is SVGAGI in the germline V gene (reference sequence). CDR3 length: 13 amino acids. V was clipped by 4 bases and J by 2 bases, with 6 bases between them. The CDR3 DNA reads as TGTGCCAGCAGTTTAAGCGGCAATCAGCCCCAGCATTTT. This translates into CASSLSGNQPQHF.

The chain has TRBV11-3 and TRBJ1-1, with 8 bases lining up with TRBD1. The CDR3 contains 12 residues. Per germline, CDR1 SGHNT and CDR2 YENEEA. V shed 5 bases, J shed 10 bases, and the junction held 6 bases outside the gene matches. The DNA for the CDR3 is TGTGCCAGCAGCCAGGGGGCTGGGGCAGCTTTCTTT. Translated: CASSQGAGAAFF.

V usage is TRBV10-3 and J usage is TRBJ1-4, with D unresolved. Germline CDR1 reads ENHRY; CDR2 reads SYGVKD. Deletions cut 10 bases from V and 7 bases from J, with 19 bases between. The CDR3 is 14 amino acids. The CDR3 DNA is TGTGCCACCCAGGTGGGGAGCCCGGGTGAAAAACTGTTTTTT. The encoded protein is CATQVGSPGEKLFF.

V gene TRBV7-9 combines with J gene TRBJ1-1, with D hard to call. The germline V gene has CDR1 SEHNR and CDR2 FQNEAQ (reference sequence). This CDR3 contains 15 residues. Trimming removed 1 base at V and 1 base at J, with 10 bases between. The CDR3 loop reads CASSLVGPENTEAFF. The CDR3 coding sequence is TGTGCCAGCAGCTTAGTAGGCCCAGAGAACACTGAAGCTTTCTTT.

This chain joins TRBV7-2 and TRBJ1-2; TRBD1 is a possible D gene (5 bases). This CDR3 region has 12 residues. Germline V CDR1 and CDR2: SGHTA, FQGNSA. Trimming removed 2 bases from V and 6 bases from J, with 7 bases in between. The CDR3 loop is CASSLQGDGYTF. Written as DNA, the CDR3 is TGTGCCAGCAGCTTACAGGGAGATGGCTACACCTTC.

The chain carries TRBV2 and TRBJ2-5; D possibly matches TRBD1 or TRBD2 (5 bases each). CDR1 and CDR2 (germline): SNHLY, FYNNEI. The CDR3 has 13 residues. V was shortened by 7 bases and J by 5 bases, with 14 bases between the two germline ends. In DNA form, the CDR3 reads TGTGCCAGCAATCGGGACCTCCGGGAGACCCAGTACTTC. Its translation: CASNRDLRETQYF.

The rearrangement joins TRBV5-1 to TRBJ2-5, with 7 positions matching TRBD1. J was trimmed by 2 bases and V by 2 bases; bases with no gene match: 9. Per the germline V gene, CDR1 is SGHRS and CDR2 is YFSETQ. CDR3 length equals 16 residues. This CDR3 is CASSLVGTETQETQYF. The CDR3, as DNA: TGCGCCAGCAGCTTAGTCGGGACAGAGACACAAGAGACCCAGTACTTC.

V is TRBV18 and J is TRBJ2-7; no clear D gene. V was shortened by 3 bases and J by 1 base, with 10 bases between the two germline ends. The CDR3 totals 14 residues. CDR1 KGHSH and CDR2 LQKENI come from the germline V gene. The DNA for the CDR3 is TGTGCCAGCTCACCTCAAGAAGGTTCCTACGAGCAGTACTTC. As protein: CASSPQEGSYEQYF.

The gene calls are TRBV12-2 and TRBJ2-1; the table's D call of TRBD2 was not tested on the DNA. TRBV12-2 is reported as a pseudogene. The CDR3 sequence is 16 residues long. In DNA form, the CDR3 reads TGTGCAAGTCGCTTAAAGCCTAGCGGGAGGGCCAATGAGCAGTTCTTC. Encoded protein: CASRLKPSGRANEQFF.

About this clone: Other DNA sequences of this sample code for an identical CDR3. The chain carries TRBV9 and TRBJ2-3, with D possibly matching TRBD2 (5 bases). In germline, CDR1 is SGDLS, CDR2 YYNGEE. V was cut by 2 bases and J by 5 bases, with 9 bases left in between. This CDR3 spans 13 amino acids. The CDR3 sequence is CASSVTGEDTQYF. The CDR3 bases are TGTGCCAGCAGCGTTACCGGGGAAGATACGCAGTATTTT. Drawing the rest from reference TRBV9 and TRBJ2-3, the complete variable domain is DSGVTQTPKHLITATGQRVTLRCSPRSGDLSVYWYQQSLDQGLQFLIQYYNGEERAKGNILERFSAQQFPDLHSELNLSSLELGDSALYFCASSVTGEDTQYFGPGTRLTVL.

The genes are TRBV5-1 and TRBJ2-7; D is undetermined. Germline V lookup: CDR1 SGHRS, CDR2 YFSETQ. This CDR3 is 15 amino acids long. V lost 0 bases and J lost 0, with 10 bases in between. CDR3 loop: CASSLAAASSYEQYF. CDR3 in DNA: TGCGCCAGCAGCTTGGCGGCGGCTAGCTCCTACGAGCAGTACTTC.

J is TRBJ2-6 and V is TRBV30; the D gene is possibly TRBD1 (5 bases). This CDR3 is built from 15 residues. From germline, CDR1 is GTSNPN and CDR2 SVGIG (reference sequence). V dropped 4 bases and J dropped 0 bases, with 10 bases sitting between them. DNA of the CDR3: TGTGCCTGGACAGGGCCCAGCTCTGGGGCCAACGTCCTGACTTTC. It is translated as CAWTGPSSGANVLTF.